This T cell receptor (beta chain) was identified during a study of OX40 agonist ivuxolimab in advanced cancers. CDR1 is SGHNT, CDR2 YENEEA, per germline. The CDR3 length is 15 residues. Deletions cut 1 base from V and 1 base from J, with 8 bases between. With regard to this clone: The antigen is undetermined.

Study-level findings and limits: On average, CD8+ T cells showed a greater number of expanded clones than CD4+.

Profiling relied on immunoSEQ multiplex PCR, and the TCRdb table lists in-frame clones only, not all of them. The sample has over 40,000 clones; around four fifths are singletons. V is TRBV11-3 and J is TRBJ2-1; a weak D match, TRBD2 (5 bases). The receptor was isolated from an adult with an advanced solid tumor such as melanoma, head and neck, liver or kidney cancer. Sequenced material: CD4+ or CD8+ T cells sorted from blood, taken in a trial of the OX40 agonist ivuxolimab. The CDR3 bases are TGTGCCAGCAGCTTAGTTGGGAGTTCCTACAATGAGCAGTTCTTC. Protein product: CASSLVGSSYNEQFF.